This TCR beta chain was sequenced for a study of CD8+ T cells in alopecia areata. This clone was detected only a few times. The same CDR3 can be traced to other DNA sequences in this sample. Germline assignment: CDR1 MGHDK and CDR2 SYGVNS. V shed 7 bases and J shed 8 bases, with 11 bases lying between them. This CDR3 comprises 11 residues. Noted treatment: oral pan-JAK inhibitor, 5-10 mg twice daily. RNA was isolated and reverse transcribed to cDNA, the sequencing template. Libraries were prepared by immunoSEQ multiplex PCR; TCRdb keeps only in-frame clonotypes and omits some of them. Of about 190,000 clones listed, approximately 57% are singletons.

The source was CD4+ T cells sorted from blood, collected at week 24, from a patient treated with tofacitinib. The chain recombines TRBV25-1 with TRBJ1-1; tentative D call: TRBD1 (6 bases). This TCR was recovered from a human donor with alopecia areata. For the CDR3, the DNA is TGTGCCAGCACTAGAACAGGGGAAGCTTTCTTT. Translating it yields CASTRTGEAFF.